These 14 T cell receptor beta chains came from one sample sequenced in a study of T-cell reconstitution after alpha-beta-depleted transplantation in children. The authors prepared the TCRbeta library with unique molecular identifiers. TCRdb analysed the PCR reads with MiXCR anew, one entry per CDR3 protein. The sample holds some 520,000 distinct CDR3 sequences; 30% to 35% are singletons and the top ten take 2.4%. Here the sequenced sample was PBMCs from the stem cell graft donor, taken from the stem cell graft. These receptors all come from a human donor who donated a stem cell graft to a child with aplastic anemia.

CDR3 loop: CSVEPREINYGYTF. The CDR3 nucleotides are TGCAGCGTTGAACCCCGGGAGATTAACTATGGCTACACCTTC. V and J are TRBV29-1 and TRBJ1-2, with D hard to call. The germline CDR1 and CDR2 sequences are SQVTM and ANQGSEA. V was trimmed by 2 bases and J by 1 base, leaving 11 bases between them. CDR3 length: 14 residues.

This clonotype was observed a handful of times. The CDR3 DNA reads TGCAGTGCTAGAGACAGGGAAGGCTATGGCTACACCTTC. This encodes CSARDREGYGYTF. The genes are TRBV20-1 and TRBJ1-2, with D perhaps TRBD1 (5 bases). V was clipped by 0 bases and J by 4 bases, with 9 bases between them. Germline V gene lookup returns CDR1 DFQATT and CDR2 SNEGSKA (reference sequence). This CDR3 contains 13 residues.

J is TRBJ2-3 and V is TRBV7-3, with 10 bases that match TRBD1. Looked up from germline, CDR1 is SGHTA and CDR2 is FQGTGA. V was pared by 3 bases and J by 4 bases, with 4 bases of the junction left unmatched. The CDR3 runs 15 residues. The CDR3 region is CASSLGTGVADTQYF. The DNA for the CDR3 is TGTGCCAGCAGCTTGGGGACAGGGGTGGCAGATACGCAGTATTTT.

The chain has TRBV20-1 and TRBJ2-3; TRBD1 aligns across 9 bases. Germline V CDR1 and CDR2: DFQATT, SNEGSKA (reference sequence). After removal of 4 bases from V and 8 bases from J, the junction contained 19 bases not matched to a gene. The CDR3 length is 17 residues. Here the CDR3 reads CSAKDPWDRATDGTQYF. The CDR3, as DNA: TGCAGTGCTAAAGATCCCTGGGACAGGGCAACAGATGGTACGCAGTATTTT.

This clonotype was counted between two and nine times. V and J are TRBV20-1 and TRBJ1-2, with D uncertain. Germline CDR1 is DFQATT and CDR2 is SNEGSKA (reference sequence). This CDR3 is 12 amino acids long. Trimming removed 1 base at V and 8 bases at J, with 11 bases between. CDR3 sequence: CSARGGLLGYTF. The CDR3, as DNA: TGCAGTGCTAGAGGGGGTTTATTGGGCTACACCTTC.

This clonotype occurred a few times. The chain recombines TRBV27 with TRBJ2-4, with unresolved D. CDR3 size: 14 residues. In germline, CDR1 is MNHEY, CDR2 SMNVEV (reference sequence). Between the trimmed V and J ends, which lost 5 bases and 6 bases, there was a span of 14 bases. The CDR3, as DNA: TGTGCCAGCAGTCCCTCGTTGAGGAGAAACATTCAGTACTTC. It specifies CASSPSLRRNIQYF.

V and J are TRBV10-3 and TRBJ1-1; possibly TRBD1 for D (5 bases). Germline V lookup: CDR1 ENHRY, CDR2 SYGVKD. The CDR3 length is 14 residues. V lost 5 bases and J lost 1, with 11 bases in between. The CDR3 sequence is CAISRGETNTEAFF. The CDR3 DNA follows: TGTGCCATCAGTAGGGGAGAGACGAACACTGAAGCTTTCTTT.

This clonotype appeared a few times. The chain carries TRBV19 and TRBJ2-1; weak D call: TRBD2 (5 bases). The germline V gene has CDR1 LNHDA and CDR2 SQIVND (reference sequence). Trimming removed 4 bases at V and 2 bases at J, with 12 bases between. The length of the CDR3 is 15 residues. Written as DNA, the CDR3 is TGTGCCAGTAGTAGTCCCGGGGAGACCTACAATGAGCAGTTCTTC. As protein: CASSSPGETYNEQFF.

The table lists this clonotype with many counts. The V gene is TRBV18, the J gene TRBJ2-7; D gene unclear. Trimming pared 3 bases from V and 3 bases from J, leaving 9 bases between. The CDR3 sequence is 13 residues long. Germline CDR1 KGHSH, CDR2 LQKENI. The CDR3 nucleotides read TGTGCCAGCTCACCCGGACGGAACTACGAGCAGTACGTC. Residues: CASSPGRNYEQYV.

This clonotype came up a few times. The CDR3 loop reads CASSQDLAGQETQYF. DNA of the CDR3: TGTGCCAGCAGCCAAGATCTGGCGGGGCAAGAGACCCAGTACTTC. The V gene is TRBV4-2, the J gene TRBJ2-5; a weak D match, TRBD2 (6 bases). The germline V and J ends were trimmed by 0 bases and 2 bases, with 10 bases remaining between them. In germline, CDR1 is LGHNA, CDR2 YNFKEQ. This CDR3 comprises 15 residues.

This chain uses TRBV15 with TRBJ1-1, with D perhaps matching TRBD1 (5 bases). V lost 6 bases to trimming and J lost 4 bases, with 9 bases between them. From germline, CDR1 is LNHNV and CDR2 YYDKDF (reference sequence). The CDR3 covers 12 residues. This chain's CDR3 is CATRTGPTEAFF. CDR3 nucleotides: TGTGCCACCAGAACAGGCCCCACTGAAGCTTTCTTT. The whole variable domain, filled in from reference TRBV15 and TRBJ1-1, reads DAMVIQNPRYQVTQFGKPVTLSCSQTLNHNVMYWYQQKSSQAPKLLFHYYDKDFNNEADTPDNFQSRRPNTSFCFLDIRSPGLGDTAMYLCATRTGPTEAFFGQGTRLTVV.

The genes are TRBV18 and TRBJ1-1, with 10 nucleotides matching TRBD1. Germline CDR1 is KGHSH and CDR2 is LQKENI. The CDR3 extends over 18 amino acids. Trimming at V came to 6 bases and at J to 1 base, leaving 14 bases not matched to a gene. CDR3 sequence: CASSPRGQGPPKNTEAFF. For the CDR3, the DNA is TGTGCCAGCTCCCCGAGGGGACAGGGGCCCCCAAAGAACACTGAAGCTTTCTTT.

V and J are TRBV7-2 and TRBJ1-6, with D unresolved. V lost 11 bases to trimming and J lost 4 bases, with 9 bases between them. Germline V lookup: CDR1 SGHTA, CDR2 FQGNSA. CDR3 size: 12 residues. In nucleotides, the CDR3 is TGTGCCGCAGGTCATTATAATTCACCCCTCCACTTT. Amino acid sequence: CAAGHYNSPLHF.

There are a few counts of this clonotype. The J gene is TRBJ2-2, the V gene TRBV20-1, with 10 bases aligning to TRBD2. The CDR3 is 16 residues long. The V segment lost 0 bases and the J segment 8 bases; nucleotides outside the gene matches: 9. Looked up from germline, CDR1 is DFQATT and CDR2 is SNEGSKA (reference sequence). CDR3 protein: CSARDREREGPGELFF. The CDR3 coding sequence is TGCAGTGCTAGAGATCGGGAGCGGGAGGGCCCTGGGGAGCTGTTTTTT.